This T cell receptor (beta chain) was profiled in a study of T-cell reconstitution after alpha-beta-depleted transplantation in children. Library preparation (for TCRbeta) was performed with unique molecular identifiers. TCRdb recomputed calls from the PCR reads with MiXCR, one row per CDR3 protein. The sample holds a few hundred thousand distinct CDR3 sequences, over 10% seen once. Germline V gene sequence: CDR1 MDHEN, CDR2 SYDVKM. The CDR3 is made up of 14 amino acids. Deletions cut 7 bases from V and 1 base from J, with 13 bases between. This clonotype was detected ten times or more. This chain links TRBV28 with TRBJ1-1, with a weak D call TRBD1 (5 bases). The sample here was PBMCs, mostly from graft donor cells, taken 360 days after TCRalphabeta/CD19-depleted stem cell transplant. The receptor's source is a male patient younger than 18 who had a stem cell transplant for acute myeloid leukemia, so the T cells may come from the graft donor. CDR3 bases: TGTGCCAGCAAGGCAGGGAGATGGAACACTGAAGCTTTCTTT. It is translated as CASKAGRWNTEAFF.